The clone carrying this T cell receptor beta chain was seen more than once but under ten times. Its antigen is not known. The data belong to a study of human T cells and chemical hapten exposure. General study points: The study found that DPC sensitization did not change TCRs above 1 in 1000 frequency. Alopecia affected the donors, so their immune response may differ from healthy people's.

Individual cDNA molecules received unique molecular identifiers in the library. In TCRdb, the reads were re-called with MiXCR into one record per CDR3 protein. This sample has 550 to 850 distinct CDR3 sequences; around 59% occur once, and the top ten carry 6.5% to 8.5%. The sample's treatment: therapeutic diphenylcyclopropenone sensitization with weekly scalp DPC. The clonotype originates from an adult with alopecia areata. Some clones in this sample may be carry-over from other donors' samples. This table probably holds off-target reads from a library built for another chain. The source material was whole blood, sampled before DPC sensitization or 2, 6, or about 24 weeks after (not recorded which).

The CDR3 spells CASSRPGAQGTGELFF. The CDR3, as DNA: TGTGCCAGCTCACGACCAGGGGCCCAAGGCACCGGGGAGCTGTTTTTT. V and J are TRBV18 and TRBJ2-2, with D perhaps matching TRBD1 (6 bases). CDR3 size: 16 residues. V was shortened by 4 bases and J by 4 bases, with 16 bases between the two germline ends. Germline loops: CDR1 KGHSH, CDR2 LQKENI.